This is a list of T cell receptor beta chains from one sample in a study of post-analysis software for immune sequencing data. TCRdb passed the PCR reads through MiXCR, listing each CDR3 protein once. This table holds hundreds of thousands of distinct CDR3 sequences, about a third found once. The sample was blood. All receptors derive from a girl under 18 with multiple sclerosis. Both conserved end residues are part of each CDR3. D genes are given only for firm matches. Some rows mark clone size as missing; the rest say once, few, many or name a class of expanded clone.

V gene	J gene	clone size	D gene	CDR3 protein	CDR3 DNA
TRBV6-4	TRBJ1-1	-	-	CASRGDGGTGGTEAFF	TGTGCCAGCAGAGGAGACGGGGGCACGGGAGGCACTGAAGCTTTCTTT
TRBV20-1	TRBJ2-6	-	-	CSASRPEGANVLTF	TGCAGTGCTAGTCGGCCGGAGGGGGCCAACGTCCTGACTTTC
TRBV7-6	TRBJ1-4	few	-	CASSLRSGTTLKLFF	TGTGCCAGCAGCTTACGGTCGGGTACTACCTTAAAACTGTTTTTT
TRBV10-3	TRBJ2-3	-	-	CAISEFSTGRRGSTDTQYF	TGTGCCATCAGTGAGTTTAGTACAGGGAGACGAGGGAGCACAGATACGCAGTATTTT
TRBV6-5	TRBJ1-2	-	TRBD1	CASRNRQGNNYGYTF	TGTGCCAGCAGAAACAGACAGGGGAATAACTATGGCTACACCTTC
TRBV2	TRBJ2-3	-	-	CASSGGMTDTQYF	TGTGCCAGCAGTGGGGGTATGACAGATACGCAGTATTTT
TRBV12-3/TRBV12-4	TRBJ2-5	-	TRBD1	CASSPNQGEETQYF	TGTGCCAGCAGTCCTAACCAGGGGGAAGAGACCCAGTACTTC
TRBV15	TRBJ1-1	many	TRBD1	CATGSAKGAGTEAFF	TGTGCCACCGGTTCGGCCAAGGGGGCAGGCACTGAAGCTTTCTTT
TRBV12-3/TRBV12-4	TRBJ1-5	-	-	CASSFSGGQPQHF	TGTGCCAGCAGTTTCAGTGGCGGTCAGCCCCAGCATTTT
TRBV5-1	TRBJ2-6	few	TRBD1	CASSLRDRALSGANVLTF	TGCGCCAGCAGCTTGAGGGACAGGGCCCTCTCTGGGGCCAACGTCCTGACTTTC
TRBV4-2	TRBJ2-7	-	-	CASSQDAGYYEQYF	TGTGCCAGCAGCCAAGATGCCGGGTACTACGAGCAGTACTTC
TRBV9	TRBJ2-3	-	-	CASSGTTDTQYF	TGTGCTAGCAGCGGAACTACAGATACGCAGTATTTT
TRBV20-1	TRBJ1-1	-	-	CSLVARGNTEAFF	TGCAGTTTGGTTGCCCGGGGGAACACTGAAGCTTTCTTT
TRBV7-2	TRBJ2-7	-	TRBD1	CASSPGTGASYEQYF	TGTGCCAGCAGCCCCGGGACAGGGGCTTCCTACGAGCAGTACTTC
TRBV6-6	TRBJ2-1	-	TRBD1	CASSFAPGQPPGDEQFF	TGTGCCAGCAGTTTCGCTCCGGGACAGCCTCCTGGGGATGAGCAGTTCTTC
TRBV6-2/TRBV6-3	TRBJ1-1	-	TRBD1	CASSLGTAAFF	TGTGCCAGCAGTCTTGGGACAGCGGCTTTCTTT
TRBV7-2	TRBJ1-2	once	-	CASSLVEGNYGYTF	TGTGCCAGCAGCTTAGTAGAGGGGAACTATGGCTACACCTTC
TRBV10-3	TRBJ2-1	few	-	CAISESSSYNEQFF	TGTGCCATCAGTGAGTCAAGCTCCTACAATGAGCAGTTCTTC
TRBV4-1	TRBJ2-3	few	-	CASSQVGEDAQYF	TGCGCCAGCAGCCAAGTCGGTGAAGATGCGCAGTATTTT
TRBV14	TRBJ2-3	few	-	CASSRRGGSTDTQYF	TGTGCCAGCAGCCGCAGGGGTGGCTCCACAGATACGCAGTATTTT
TRBV27	TRBJ2-7	-	-	CASSLYGNEQYF	TGTGCCAGCAGTTTATACGGGAACGAGCAGTACTTC
TRBV7-2	TRBJ1-4	few	-	CASRATGDHEKLFF	TGTGCCAGCAGGGCGACAGGTGACCATGAAAAACTGTTTTTT
TRBV4-2	TRBJ2-5	few	TRBD1	CASSQDMGDRGTETQYF	TGTGCCAGCAGCCAAGATATGGGGGACAGGGGGACGGAGACCCAGTACTTC
TRBV12-3/TRBV12-4	TRBJ1-1	-	-	CASNPGPADEAFF	TGTGCCAGCAACCCGGGACCCGCAGATGAAGCTTTCTTT
TRBV5-1	TRBJ2-3	-	-	CASSPLEGPSTDTQYF	TGCGCCAGCAGCCCATTGGAGGGACCTAGCACAGATACGCAGTATTTT
TRBV7-2	TRBJ2-4	-	TRBD1	CASSRRQGSAKNIQYF	TGTGCCAGCAGCCGTCGACAGGGGTCGGCCAAAAACATTCAGTACTTC
TRBV20-1	TRBJ2-3	-	TRBD1	CSASTQGGGSGTDTQYF	TGCAGTGCTAGTACACAGGGGGGCGGTTCGGGCACAGATACGCAGTATTTT
TRBV6-2/TRBV6-3	TRBJ2-1	-	-	CASNWGPYNEQFF	TGTGCCAGCAATTGGGGCCCCTACAATGAGCAGTTCTTC
TRBV6-1	TRBJ1-5	-	-	CASSQQRQPQHF	TGTGCCAGCAGTCAACAACGTCAGCCCCAGCATTTT
TRBV3-1	TRBJ2-1	-	-	CASRAQGSEQFF	TGTGCCAGCAGGGCACAGGGTAGTGAGCAGTTCTTC
TRBV7-9	TRBJ2-7	-	-	CASSSTGASGEQYF	TGTGCCAGCAGCTCTACAGGGGCTAGCGGCGAGCAGTACTTC
TRBV5-1	TRBJ2-1	once	TRBD2	CASSLEAGVLPYNEQFF	TGCGCCAGCAGCTTGGAAGCGGGGGTGCTTCCCTACAATGAGCAGTTCTTC
TRBV12-3/TRBV12-4	TRBJ2-3	-	TRBD1	CASRPGTGGPDTQYF	TGTGCCAGCAGACCCGGGACAGGGGGCCCAGATACGCAGTATTTT
TRBV9	TRBJ2-7	-	TRBD1	CASSVEDRGFYEQYF	TGTGCCAGCAGCGTAGAGGACAGGGGGTTCTACGAGCAGTACTTC
TRBV20-1	TRBJ2-1	few	-	CSAPQGHHNEQFF	TGCAGTGCTCCCCAGGGACACCATAATGAGCAGTTCTTC
TRBV7-8	TRBJ1-5	-	-	CASSTTPLRQPQHF	TGTGCCAGCAGCACAACACCCCTGAGACAGCCCCAGCATTTT
TRBV6-2/TRBV6-3	TRBJ2-5	-	-	CASTPTPRGPQETQYF	TGTGCCAGCACTCCGACCCCCCGGGGCCCCCAAGAGACCCAGTACTTC
TRBV7-2	TRBJ2-4	-	TRBD1	CASKGQFKNIQYF	TGTGCCAGCAAGGGACAGTTCAAAAACATTCAGTACTTC
TRBV6-2/TRBV6-3	TRBJ2-1	once	TRBD1	CASRTGTAYNEQFF	TGTGCCAGCAGGACCGGGACAGCTTACAATGAGCAGTTCTTC
TRBV7-9	TRBJ1-1	-	-	CASRPPLGIPSDVEAFF	TGTGCCAGCAGGCCCCCGCTGGGGATCCCCAGCGATGTAGAAGCTTTCTTT
TRBV28	TRBJ2-7	-	-	CASSFLSSLLYEQYF	TGTGCCAGCAGTTTTCTCTCTAGCCTACTCTACGAGCAGTACTTC